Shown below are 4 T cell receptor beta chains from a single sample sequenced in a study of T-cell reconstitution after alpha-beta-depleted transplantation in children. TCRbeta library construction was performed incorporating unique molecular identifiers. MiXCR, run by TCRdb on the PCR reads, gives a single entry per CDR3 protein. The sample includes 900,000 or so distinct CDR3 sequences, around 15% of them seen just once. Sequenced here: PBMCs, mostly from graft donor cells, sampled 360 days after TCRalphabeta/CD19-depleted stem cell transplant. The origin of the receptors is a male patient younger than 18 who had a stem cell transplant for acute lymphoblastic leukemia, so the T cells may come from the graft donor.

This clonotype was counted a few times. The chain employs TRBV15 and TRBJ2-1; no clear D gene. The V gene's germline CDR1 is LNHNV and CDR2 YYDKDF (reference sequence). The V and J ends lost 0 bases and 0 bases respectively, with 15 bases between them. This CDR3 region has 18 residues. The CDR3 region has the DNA TGTGCCACCAGCAGAGATAGACCCGGGTTCCGCTCCTACAATGAGCAGTTCTTC. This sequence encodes CATSRDRPGFRSYNEQFF.

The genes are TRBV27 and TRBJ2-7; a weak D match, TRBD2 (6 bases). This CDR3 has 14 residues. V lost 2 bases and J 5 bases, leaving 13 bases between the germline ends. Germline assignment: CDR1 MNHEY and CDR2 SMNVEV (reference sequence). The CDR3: CASSLRESRDEQYF. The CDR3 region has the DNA TGTGCCAGCAGTTTACGGGAGTCCAGGGACGAGCAGTACTTC.

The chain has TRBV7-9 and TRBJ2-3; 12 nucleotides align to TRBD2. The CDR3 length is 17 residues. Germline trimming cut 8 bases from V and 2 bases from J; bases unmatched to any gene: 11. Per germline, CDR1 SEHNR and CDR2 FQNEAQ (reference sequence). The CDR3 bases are TGTGCCAGCTTCACGGGACTAGCGGGCGGTTTCACAGATACGCAGTATTTT. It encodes CASFTGLAGGFTDTQYF.

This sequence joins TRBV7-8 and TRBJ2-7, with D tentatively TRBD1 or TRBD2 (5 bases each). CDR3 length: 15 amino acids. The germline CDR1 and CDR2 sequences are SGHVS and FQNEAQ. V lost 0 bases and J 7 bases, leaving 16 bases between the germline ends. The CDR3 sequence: CASSLARTGTGEQYF. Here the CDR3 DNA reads TGTGCCAGCAGCTTAGCTCGGACGGGGACGGGAGAGCAGTACTTC. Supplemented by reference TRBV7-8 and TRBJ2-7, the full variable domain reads GAGVSQSPRYKVAKRGQDVALRCDPISGHVSLFWYQQALGQGPEFLTYFQNEAQLDKSGLPSDRFFAERPEGSVSTLKIQRTQQEDSAVYLCASSLARTGTGEQYFGPGTRLTVT.